This T cell receptor beta chain stems from a study of human T cells and chemical hapten exposure. This sample's time point: patch test 1, 2 weeks after DPC sensitization. Specified treatment: therapeutic diphenylcyclopropenone sensitization with weekly scalp DPC. The study used a library that attached unique molecular identifiers to individual cDNA molecules. TCRdb re-called the RACE reads through MiXCR, storing one row per CDR3 protein. This sample has 300,000 to 350,000 distinct CDR3 sequences, with approximately 6.3% found just once. This CDR3 is built from 16 residues. Germline loops: CDR1 MNHNS, CDR2 SASEGT. The V segment lost 5 bases and the J segment 8 bases; nucleotides outside the gene matches: 11.

V usage is TRBV6-1 and J usage is TRBJ1-6; TRBD1 matches 8 bases. This sample comprised whole blood, obtained in connection with sensitization to the hapten diphenylcyclopropenone (DPC). This TCR was sampled from a woman aged 18-29 years with alopecia areata. Some clones in this sample may be carry-over from other donors' samples. The CDR3 reads CASSRRPGQVHSPLHF. DNA of the CDR3: TGTGCCAGCAGTCGTCGACCGGGACAGGTGCATTCACCCCTCCACTTT.